This TCR beta chain derives from a study of metastatic and nonmetastatic thyroid tumors. Study-wide background: Thyroid patients, malignant and benign, had repertoires compared across blood and tumor or nodule tissue. Study conclusions and caveats: For both blood and tumor, malignant thyroid tumors reportedly showed significantly higher TCR beta diversity than benign nodules did.

With MiXCR, TCRdb called clones anew from the PCR reads. The sample contains about 15,000 clones, around 3.6% of which appear only once. Trimming removed 6 bases from V and 6 bases from J, with 21 bases in between. Germline-derived CDR1 and CDR2 are MDHEN and SYDVKM. The CDR3 spans 16 residues. This clone was recorded a few times. Its antigen remains unidentified. None of the patients had undergone any treatment ahead of thyroid surgery. This rearrangement joins TRBV28 to TRBJ1-3; D unclear. The source is a female donor with papillary thyroid cancer or a benign thyroid nodule (not recorded which). Some clones in this sample may be carry-over from other donors' samples. Sample: tumor tissue. In DNA form, the CDR3 reads TGTGCCAGCAGCTTCTTCGGAGCCGGGTTGGCAAACACCATATATTTT. Translated: CASSFFGAGLANTIYF.